One sample yielded the 28 T cell receptor beta chains listed below, sequenced in a study of OX40 agonist ivuxolimab in advanced cancers. Clones were read by immunoSEQ multiplex PCR, and TCRdb kept only the in-frame ones, dropping some. This sample carries some 79,000 clones, 88% of them seen once, and the ten largest clones take 3.5% to 5%. Sample: CD4+ or CD8+ T cells sorted from blood, taken in a trial of the OX40 agonist ivuxolimab. These receptors all stem from an adult with an advanced solid tumor such as melanoma, head and neck, liver or kidney cancer.

This chain connects TRBV7-9 to TRBJ2-5, with 8 bases lining up with TRBD2. Trimming at V came to 5 bases and at J to 5 bases, leaving 10 bases not matched to a gene. Germline lookup yields CDR1 SEHNR and CDR2 FQNEAQ (reference sequence). This CDR3 is built from 15 residues. The CDR3 loop reads CASSPGSGSLETQYF. The CDR3 DNA reads TGTGCCAGCAGCCCTGGCAGCGGGAGTTTGGAGACCCAGTACTTC. Drawing the rest from reference TRBV7-9 and TRBJ2-5, the complete variable domain is DTGVSQNPRHKITKRGQNVTFRCDPISEHNRLYWYRQTLGQGPEFLTYFQNEAQLEKSRLLSDRFSAERPKGSFSTLEIQRTEQGDSAMYLCASSPGSGSLETQYFGPGTRLLVL.

In its sample, this clone was seen a few times. The chain employs TRBV4-1 and TRBJ2-1, with 11 bases that match TRBD2. In germline, CDR1 is MGHRA, CDR2 YSYEKL. The CDR3 is 19 amino acids. V was clipped by 4 bases and J by 3 bases; unmatched bases: 14. CDR3 nucleotides: TGCGCCAGCAGCCCGAACCTCTTCGGACTAGCGGGCCGCTACAATGAGCAGTTCTTC. Protein product: CASSPNLFGLAGRYNEQFF.

V gene TRBV4-1 combines with J gene TRBJ1-3; possible D gene TRBD1, 5 bases. This CDR3 has 18 amino acids. The germline V gene has CDR1 MGHRA and CDR2 YSYEKL. V gave up 0 bases and J gave up 4 bases, with 19 bases separating them. CDR3 in DNA: TGCGCCAGCAGCCAAGATGGGACCAGGCAGGGTTTGGGAAACACCATATATTTT. Its protein is CASSQDGTRQGLGNTIYF.

The rearrangement uses TRBV7-9 and TRBJ1-2, with a weak D call TRBD1 (5 bases). This CDR3 region has 16 residues. Per germline, CDR1 SEHNR and CDR2 FQNEAQ (reference sequence). Trimming removed 5 bases from V and 1 base from J, with 17 bases in between. The CDR3 DNA sequence: TGTGCCAGCAGCCCCTCTGGGGGGATCGGTAACTATGGCTACACCTTC. Translated, it gives CASSPSGGIGNYGYTF.

The chain combines TRBV27 with TRBJ2-1; D might be TRBD2 (6 bases). Trimming stripped 6 bases from V and 2 bases from J, with 14 bases between. Germline V CDR1 and CDR2: MNHEY, SMNVEV (reference sequence). The CDR3 totals 15 residues. The chain's CDR3 is CASRPGLNPYNEQFF. CDR3 bases: TGTGCCAGCAGGCCGGGACTCAACCCCTACAATGAGCAGTTCTTC.

The chain has TRBV7-9 and TRBJ2-1; D possibly uses TRBD1 or TRBD2 (5 bases each). The CDR3 is 11 amino acids. The germline V gene has CDR1 SEHNR and CDR2 FQNEAQ (reference sequence). V was shortened by 1 base and J by 12 bases, with 7 bases between the two germline ends. In nucleotides, the CDR3 is TGTGCCAGCAGCTTAGTCGGGGCGCAGTTCTTC. It yields the protein CASSLVGAQFF. Variable domain in full (rest from reference TRBV7-9 and TRBJ2-1): DTGVSQNPRHKITKRGQNVTFRCDPISEHNRLYWYRQTLGQGPEFLTYFQNEAQLEKSRLLSDRFSAERPKGSFSTLEIQRTEQGDSAMYLCASSLVGAQFFGPGTRLTVL.

The chain recombines TRBV18 with TRBJ1-5; tentatively, D is TRBD1 (6 bases). This CDR3 comprises 14 residues. Per germline, CDR1 KGHSH and CDR2 LQKENI. V lost 5 bases and J lost 0, with 8 bases in between. CDR3 in amino acids: CASSSDSSNQPQHF. The DNA for the CDR3 is TGTGCCAGCTCATCGGACAGTAGCAATCAGCCCCAGCATTTT.

This chain links TRBV11-1 with TRBJ2-7, with 7 bases identical to TRBD1. The V gene's germline CDR1 is SGHAT and CDR2 FQDESV (reference sequence). The V gene end was trimmed by 0 bases and the J gene end by 4 bases; junction bases not matched to a gene: 0. The CDR3 has 13 residues. In DNA form, the CDR3 reads TGTGCCAGCAGCTTAGCACAGGGGTACGAGCAGTACTTC. This encodes CASSLAQGYEQYF.

The chain carries TRBV2 and TRBJ1-2; perhaps TRBD1 as D (5 bases). The germline gives CDR1 SNHLY, CDR2 FYNNEI. The CDR3 spans 14 residues. V was shortened by 7 bases and J by 3 bases, with 15 bases between the two germline ends. The CDR3 coding sequence is TGTGCCAGCACCCAAGGCGGGACGTACTATGGCTACACCTTC. This encodes CASTQGGTYYGYTF. The whole variable domain, remainder taken from reference TRBV2 and TRBJ1-2, is EPEVTQTPSHQVTQMGQEVILRCVPISNHLYFYWYRQILGQKVEFLVSFYNNEISEKSEIFDDQFSVERPDGSNFTLKIRSTKLEDSAMYFCASTQGGTYYGYTFGSGTRLTVV.

V usage is TRBV6-1 and J usage is TRBJ2-7; 9 bases are shared with TRBD1. From germline, CDR1 is MNHNS and CDR2 SASEGT. The CDR3 runs to 15 residues. V lost 6 bases and J lost 1; bases outside the gene matches: 7. DNA for the CDR3: TGTGCCAGCAGCCAGGACAGGGGAGGATCCTACGAGCAGTACTTC. It translates to CASSQDRGGSYEQYF.

V is TRBV6-1 and J is TRBJ1-5; D unresolved. V was cut by 2 bases and J by 1 base, with 9 bases left in between. Per germline, CDR1 MNHNS and CDR2 SASEGT. The CDR3 is made up of 15 amino acids. CDR3 residues: CASSESWWSNQPQHF. The DNA for the CDR3 is TGTGCCAGCAGTGAAAGCTGGTGGAGCAATCAGCCCCAGCATTTT.

The chain is built from TRBV7-9 and TRBJ1-2; D uncertain. From germline, CDR1 is SEHNR and CDR2 FQNEAQ (reference sequence). The CDR3 has 11 residues. V gave up 5 bases and J gave up 8 bases, with 9 bases separating them. The CDR3 region is CASSRVQGYTF. For the CDR3, the DNA is TGTGCCAGCAGCAGGGTCCAAGGCTACACCTTC.

This clone was detected only a few times. The chain joins TRBV5-1 to TRBJ2-3, with 11 bases aligning to TRBD2. With 4 bases clipped from V and 2 bases from J, the junction kept 6 bases outside the gene matches. This CDR3 is 16 amino acids long. Germline CDR1 is SGHRS and CDR2 is YFSETQ. In DNA, the CDR3 is TGCGCCAGCAGCCCGAAACTAGCGGGGGACACAGATACGCAGTATTTT. Translating it yields CASSPKLAGDTDTQYF.

In nucleotides, the CDR3 is TGTGCCAGCAGTTCGAACCTGGATGGCTACACCTTC. Its protein is CASSSNLDGYTF. The rearrangement uses TRBV6-6 and TRBJ1-2; no firm D call. Trimming removed 4 bases from V and 6 bases from J, with 9 bases in between. Looked up from germline, CDR1 is MNHNY and CDR2 is SVGAGI (reference sequence). The CDR3 contains 12 residues.

V is TRBV4-2 and J is TRBJ2-3; TRBD1 matches at 7 bases. V shed 0 bases and J 2 bases; nucleotides not matched to a gene: 5. The CDR3 contains 16 residues. Germline CDR1 is LGHNA and CDR2 is YNFKEQ. This CDR3 is CASSQDRQGSTDTQYF. DNA of the CDR3: TGTGCCAGCAGCCAAGACCGACAGGGCTCCACAGATACGCAGTATTTT.

The chain employs TRBV18 and TRBJ1-1; 7 bases agree with TRBD1. V trimming: 4 bases; J trimming: 4 bases; junction bases outside the gene matches: 6. The CDR3 has 14 residues. Germline-derived CDR1 and CDR2 are KGHSH and LQKENI. CDR3 region: CASSLDRAGTEAFF. CDR3 nucleotides: TGTGCCAGCTCACTAGACAGGGCAGGCACTGAAGCTTTCTTT.

This chain links TRBV11-3 with TRBJ2-1; D is perhaps TRBD2 (6 bases). The CDR3 runs to 15 residues. The V gene lost 3 bases and the J gene lost 0 bases, with 9 bases spanning the gap. Germline V gene sequence: CDR1 SGHNT, CDR2 YENEEA. CDR3 nucleotides: TGTGCCAGCAGCTTGTTGCGGGGCTCCTACAATGAGCAGTTCTTC. Translated: CASSLLRGSYNEQFF.

The genes are TRBV6-6 and TRBJ2-2, with a tentative D call TRBD1 (5 bases). The ends were cut back, 6 bases at V and 1 base at J, with 9 bases in the middle. Germline values: CDR1 MNHNY, CDR2 SVGAGI (reference sequence). The CDR3 has 14 residues. The CDR3 DNA is TGTGCCAGCAGGGAAACAGGGAACACCGGGGAGCTGTTTTTT. Encoded protein: CASRETGNTGELFF.

This clone has more than one count but fewer than ten. This chain uses TRBV18 with TRBJ2-1; 7 bases agree with TRBD1. The CDR3 extends over 14 amino acids. Trimming took 2 bases from V and 5 from J; bases not matched to a gene: 3. Germline V CDR1 and CDR2: KGHSH, LQKENI. Written as DNA, the CDR3 is TGTGCCAGCTCACCAGGAACAGGGGACAATGAGCAGTTCTTC. Its translation: CASSPGTGDNEQFF.

The rearrangement uses TRBV5-4 and TRBJ2-7, with D possibly TRBD2 on 5 matching bases. Trimming removed 2 bases at V and 2 bases at J, with 14 bases between. Looked up from germline, CDR1 is SGHNT and CDR2 is YYREEE (reference sequence). CDR3 length: 15 amino acids. The CDR3 sequence: CASSLKGAVAYEQYF. CDR3 sequence (DNA): TGTGCCAGCAGCTTAAAGGGAGCGGTCGCCTACGAGCAGTACTTC. The whole variable domain, remainder taken from reference TRBV5-4 and TRBJ2-7, is ETGVTQSPTHLIKTRGQQVTLRCSSQSGHNTVSWYQQALGQGPQFIFQYYREEENGRGNFPPRFSGLQFPNYSSELNVNALELDDSALYLCASSLKGAVAYEQYFGPGTRLTVT.

The chain has TRBV5-1 and TRBJ2-2; D is possibly TRBD1 (5 bases). Germline V lookup: CDR1 SGHRS, CDR2 YFSETQ. V was clipped by 3 bases and J by 2 bases, with 11 bases between them. CDR3 length equals 15 residues. The CDR3 loop is CASSSGSGNTGELFF. The CDR3, as DNA: TGCGCCAGCAGCTCAGGGTCCGGTAACACCGGGGAGCTGTTTTTT.

Concerning this clone: A junction end diverges from the germline sequence, so it may reflect a read error. This chain links TRBV7-7 with TRBJ2-1, with D hard to call. CDR3 size: 14 residues. Germline-derived CDR1 and CDR2 are SSHAT and FNYEAQ (reference sequence). The CDR3 sequence: CASSLGNSYNEQFF. Here the CDR3 DNA reads TGTGCTAGCAGCTTAGGCAACTCCTACAATGAGCAGTTCTTC.

The chain is built from TRBV7-8 and TRBJ2-7, with 10 bases lining up with TRBD2. CDR3 length equals 18 residues. Germline CDR1 is SGHVS and CDR2 is FQNEAQ. The V and J ends lost 0 bases and 0 bases, in that order; junction bases with no gene match: 8. The CDR3 region is CASSLARPSGSLSYEQYF. The CDR3 DNA follows: TGTGCCAGCAGCTTAGCTAGGCCTAGCGGGAGTCTCTCCTACGAGCAGTACTTC.

The V call is TRBV11-2, the J call TRBJ2-3, with D unresolved. CDR3 length: 13 amino acids. Trimming removed 9 bases at V and 0 bases at J, with 10 bases between. Germline V gene sequence: CDR1 SGHAT, CDR2 FQNNGV. CDR3 sequence: CASTSPSTDTQYF. The CDR3 DNA reads TGTGCCAGTACATCCCCCAGCACAGATACGCAGTATTTT.

This clone was picked up one time. The gene calls are TRBV25-1 and TRBJ2-1; 8 nucleotides agree with TRBD1. CDR1 is MGHDK and CDR2 is SYGVNS in the germline V gene. This CDR3 spans 16 amino acids. Losses at the gene ends were 3 bases for V and 1 base for J; bases not matched to a gene: 5. The CDR3 loop is CASSDLGTGSYNEQFF. The CDR3 DNA reads TGTGCCAGCAGTGATCTCGGGACAGGATCCTACAATGAGCAGTTCTTC.

The CDR3 loop reads CASRGPEHTEAFF. The CDR3, as DNA: TGTGCCAGCAGGGGACCAGAGCACACTGAAGCTTTCTTT. The gene calls are TRBV2 and TRBJ1-1; D possibly corresponds to TRBD1 (5 bases). The V gene's germline CDR1 is SNHLY and CDR2 FYNNEI. The CDR3 extends over 13 amino acids. V gave up 6 bases and J gave up 3 bases, with 11 bases separating them.

The rearrangement links TRBV6-1 to TRBJ2-5; a weak D match, TRBD1 (6 bases). Germline CDR1 reads MNHNS; CDR2 reads SASEGT. This CDR3 comprises 15 residues. Trimming stripped 4 bases from V and 0 bases from J, with 12 bases between. CDR3 bases: TGTGCCAGCAGTGGGGGTTGGGGGCACCAAGAGACCCAGTACTTC. Its translation: CASSGGWGHQETQYF.

The chain recombines TRBV5-5 with TRBJ2-5; 8 bases map to TRBD1. The germline V gene encodes CDR1 SGHKS and CDR2 YYEKEE (reference sequence). CDR3 length: 14 residues. V shed 4 bases, J shed 5 bases, and the junction held 7 bases outside the gene matches. CDR3 sequence (DNA): TGTGCCAGCAGCCCCGGACAGGGTTGGGAGACCCAGTACTTC. Its protein product is CASSPGQGWETQYF.